This TCR beta chain was observed in a study of identical twins. Findings of the study overall: Cross-sectional statistics, not tracking of the same donors, supported the conclusions. Zero-insertion analyses could be partly confounded by invariant MAIT and iNKT cells. Out-of-frame TCR alpha sharing in monozygotic twins exceeded recombination model predictions.

This clonotype turned up a few times. The antigen is not known. With 1 base removed from V and 3 bases from J, the gap between germline ends came to 6 bases. The CDR3 is made up of 14 amino acids. Germline loops: CDR1 MNHEY, CDR2 SVGAGI. Via MiXCR, TCRdb re-called the 5' RACE reads, giving one row per CDR3 protein. There are 690,000 or so distinct CDR3 sequences in the sample; around 8.6% occur only once, and around 0.95% lies in the top ten. This same sample was also part of a study on yellow fever vaccine responses in identical twins. From that paper: A vaccine T cell response that seemed partly convergent and partly personalized was reported in twins.

Sequencing was performed on PBMCs. The chain couples TRBV6-5 to TRBJ2-2, with D unresolved. The sequence came from a woman in her late teens or twenties in good health. Here the CDR3 DNA reads TGTGCCAGCAGTTACTTCGAAGACACCGGGGAGCTGTTTTTT. It translates to CASSYFEDTGELFF.